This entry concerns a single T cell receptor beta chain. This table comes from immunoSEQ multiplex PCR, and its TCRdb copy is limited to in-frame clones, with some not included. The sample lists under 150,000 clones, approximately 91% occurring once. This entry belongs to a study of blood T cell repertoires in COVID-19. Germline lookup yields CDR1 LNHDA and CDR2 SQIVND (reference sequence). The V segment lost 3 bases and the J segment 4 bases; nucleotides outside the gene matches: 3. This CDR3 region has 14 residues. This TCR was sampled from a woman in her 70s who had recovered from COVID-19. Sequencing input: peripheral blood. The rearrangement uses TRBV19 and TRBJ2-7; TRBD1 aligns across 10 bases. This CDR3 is CASSMTGGSYEQYF. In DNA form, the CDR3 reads TGTGCCAGTAGTATGACAGGGGGCTCATACGAGCAGTACTTC.